This T cell receptor (beta chain) was found in a study of T cell repertoires in aging, cancer and after chemotherapy. Amplification of TCR beta used genomic DNA extracted from peripheral blood. A mixed TRB-A/B primer pool amplified rearranged TRB by multiplex touch-down PCR. TCRdb re-derived calls from the multiplex PCR reads in MiXCR, one entry per CDR3 protein. Of more than 15,000 distinct CDR3 sequences listed, 45% to 50% were seen once; the top ten hold roughly a tenth. V was shortened by 5 bases and J by 1 base, with 18 bases between the two germline ends. This CDR3 comprises 17 residues. From germline, CDR1 is MNHEY and CDR2 SMNVEV (reference sequence).

The chain combines TRBV27 with TRBJ1-5; D is ambiguous. The material sequenced was blood. This TCR came from a human donor in good health. The chain's CDR3 is CASSSGSLLKSNQPQHF. For the CDR3, the DNA is TGTGCCAGCAGTAGTGGGTCCTTGTTGAAAAGCAATCAGCCCCAGCATTTT.